This T cell receptor beta chain emerged from a study of T cell repertoires in cytomegalovirus infection. Using its own MiXCR run on the reads, TCRdb lists one record per CDR3 protein. The table shows around 200,000 distinct CDR3 sequences, with about 38% occurring only once. As for this clonotype: Its matching antigen is unknown.

V lost 3 bases, J lost 2 bases, and 21 bases lay in between. The CDR3 totals 18 residues. The receptor's source is a human donor in good health (CMV status not recorded). Some clones in this sample may be carry-over from other donors' samples. The chain is built from TRBV12-3 or TRBV12-4 and TRBJ2-3; TRBD2 might be the D (6 bases). The material was CD8+ T cells from cultured PBMCs, obtained from culture after CMV antigen stimulation. CDR3 sequence (DNA): TGTGCCAGCAGTTTTCCTCGACGCCGGGACTCTTACACAGATACGCAGTATTTT. Translated: CASSFPRRRDSYTDTQYF.